The sequence of this T cell receptor beta chain was determined in a study of response to subunit inactivated influenza vaccine. Overall study findings and caveats: Each seasonal influenza vaccination, the authors suggested, recruits few new T cells.

For this clonotype: What it recognizes is unknown.

V lost 5 bases, J lost 6 bases, and 13 bases lay in between. Germline lookup yields CDR1 DFQATT and CDR2 SNEGSKA (reference sequence). This CDR3 has 12 residues. TCRdb passed the RT-PCR reads through MiXCR, listing each CDR3 protein once. The profile shows over 400,000 distinct CDR3 sequences, about 10% of them singletons. The chain employs TRBV20-1 and TRBJ2-5; the D gene is possibly TRBD2 (6 bases). This receptor was obtained from a man aged 50 to 59 who received an inactivated influenza vaccine. Material: PBMCs from blood, obtained 35 to 45 days after vaccination. CDR3 amino acids: CSAPPRGKTQYF. The CDR3 DNA sequence: TGCAGTGCTCCCCCGCGGGGAAAGACCCAGTACTTC.